This record concerns one T cell receptor (beta chain) sequence. The junction shows a germline mismatch at one end, possibly a read error. A sample-barcoded 5' primer and a J-beta primer mix were used in a second PCR of about 7 to 12 cycles. TCRdb re-called the 5' RACE reads through MiXCR, storing one row per CDR3 protein. The table shows about 1.8 million distinct CDR3 sequences, with roughly 49% occurring only once. The CDR3 contains 13 residues. Germline CDR1 is LGHNA and CDR2 is YSLEER. The data originate from a study of blood T cells in healthy people across ages. The chain is built from TRBV4-3 and TRBJ1-5; D is possibly TRBD1 (5 bases). Sequenced: blood. This TCR derives from a woman in her thirties or forties in good health. CDR3 sequence reads: CASSQGRNRPQHF. The CDR3 DNA is TGCGCCAGCAGCCAGGGACGCAATCGGCCCCAGCATTTT.